Detailed here is one TCR beta chain. The antigen remains undetermined. Germline CDR1 is MNHEY and CDR2 is SVGEGT. V was trimmed by 8 bases and J by 2 bases, leaving 10 bases between them. This CDR3 has 12 residues. Researchers reported that TCR beta cDNA libraries carried unique molecular identifiers. Using its own MiXCR run on the PCR reads, TCRdb lists one record per CDR3 protein. The table shows roughly 800,000 distinct CDR3 sequences, with 30% occurring only once. This sample was included in a study of post-analysis software for immune sequencing data. Study-level points and caveats: Four to six TRBV segments appeared more often in patients than in controls, and TRBV5-6, TRBV5-1 and TRBV20-1 were among these.

This sequence joins TRBV6-2 or TRBV6-3 and TRBJ2-7, with D perhaps TRBD2 (6 bases). Sequencing was performed on blood. The TCR originated in a girl aged 10 to 17 with multiple sclerosis. CDR3 sequence: CASWRGTYEQYF. The CDR3 DNA reads as TGTGCCAGCTGGCGGGGAACCTACGAGCAGTACTTC.